This T cell receptor beta chain was sequenced for a study of blood T cell repertoires in COVID-19. Turning to the study itself: PBMCs, B-cell-depleted T cells, or T cells provided the cDNA or gDNA that made up the material.

CDR1 and CDR2 from the germline V gene are MDHEN and SYDVKM. Between the trimmed V and J ends, which lost 3 bases and 2 bases, there was a span of 14 bases. The CDR3 has 15 amino acids. Produced via immunoSEQ multiplex PCR; TCRdb's table is partial and in-frame only. The sample lists 290,000 or so clones, 75% to 95% occurring once. Across 20 to 25 US areas, participants ranged in age from roughly 18 to 95 years. Which cohort a participant joined came from the clinical history participants gave. Two negative PCRs, clearance, or symptom resolution had been documented for recovered Cohort 3 donors. V is TRBV28 and J is TRBJ2-7; D possibly corresponds to TRBD2 (5 bases). This sequence originates from a woman between 25 and 40 years old who had recovered from COVID-19. Material: PBMCs or T cells enriched from blood (not recorded which). DNA for the CDR3: TGTGCCAGCAGTTTCAGTGAGAGGGCCGCCTACGAGCAGTACTTC. It codes for CASSFSERAAYEQYF. Looking up the rest from reference TRBV28 and TRBJ2-7 gives the full variable domain: DVKVTQSSRYLVKRTGEKVFLECVQDMDHENMFWYRQDPGLGLRLIYFSYDVKMKEKGDIPEGYSVSREKKERFSLILESASTNQTSMYLCASSFSERAAYEQYFGPGTRLTVT.